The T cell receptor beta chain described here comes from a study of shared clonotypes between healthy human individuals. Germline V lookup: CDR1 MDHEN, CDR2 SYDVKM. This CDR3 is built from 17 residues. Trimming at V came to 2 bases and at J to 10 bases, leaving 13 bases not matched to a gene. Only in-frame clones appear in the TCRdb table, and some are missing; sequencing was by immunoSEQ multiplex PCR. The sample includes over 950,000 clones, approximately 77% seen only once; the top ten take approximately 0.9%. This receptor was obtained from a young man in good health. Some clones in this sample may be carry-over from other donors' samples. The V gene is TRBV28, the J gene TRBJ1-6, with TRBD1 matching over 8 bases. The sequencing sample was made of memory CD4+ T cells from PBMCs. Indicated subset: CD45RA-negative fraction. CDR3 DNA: TGTGCCAGCAGTTTAAGGCCTGGACTGCAGGGGGCGTCACCCCTCCACTTT. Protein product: CASSLRPGLQGASPLHF. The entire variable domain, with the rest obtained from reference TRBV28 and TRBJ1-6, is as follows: DVKVTQSSRYLVKRTGEKVFLECVQDMDHENMFWYRQDPGLGLRLIYFSYDVKMKEKGDIPEGYSVSREKKERFSLILESASTNQTSMYLCASSLRPGLQGASPLHFGNGTRLTVT.